One T cell receptor (beta chain) is described in this entry. Naive CD8 cells were CD45RO-negative, positively selected for CCR7, excluding terminally differentiated effector memory CD45RA+ cells. Per germline, CDR1 MDHEN and CDR2 SYDVKM. V was shortened by 2 bases and J by 7 bases, with 18 bases between the two germline ends. The CDR3 totals 16 residues. Assay used: immunoSEQ multiplex PCR; TCRdb lists only in-frame clones, some missing. The sample contains about 680,000 clones, roughly 94% of which appear only once. The data derive from a study of shared clonotypes between healthy human individuals. The sequencing input was naive CD8+ T cells sorted from blood. The chain has TRBV28 and TRBJ2-1; D is possibly TRBD1 (6 bases). This sequence was found in a man between 25 and 39 years old in good health. The CDR3 loop is CASSLIWDKRKNEQFF. The CDR3 DNA reads TGTGCCAGCAGTTTAATATGGGACAAACGGAAAAATGAGCAGTTCTTC.